The rows below give T cell receptor beta chains drawn from one sample of a study of cytomegalovirus exposure and HLA in healthy donors. Sequencing was performed with immunoSEQ multiplex PCR; in TCRdb, only in-frame clones are kept and a portion is missing. This repertoire shows roughly 190,000 clones, approximately 77% found once; its top ten account for 3.4%. Sequenced material: PBMCs. These receptors were taken from a man between 35 and 55 years old in good health and CMV-seropositive. Both conserved end residues are part of each CDR3. The order of the fields is J gene, V gene, D gene, clone size, CDR3 DNA, CDR3 protein. D genes are given only for firm matches. Not all rows give a size; the values are once, few, many and, for expanded clones, a class.

j_call: TRBJ2-7
v_call: TRBV13
d_call: -
clone_size: -
cdr3_nt: TGTGCCAGCAGCCCGGGACTTACATACGAGCAGTACTTC
cdr3_aa: CASSPGLTYEQYF

j_call: TRBJ2-1
v_call: TRBV28
d_call: TRBD2
clone_size: -
cdr3_nt: TGTGCCAGCAGTTTACTGAGCGGGAGGGGTAGGCACTATGAGCAGTTCTTC
cdr3_aa: CASSLLSGRGRHYEQFF

j_call: TRBJ2-7
v_call: TRBV7-9
d_call: TRBD1
clone_size: few
cdr3_nt: TGTGCCAGCAGACTCACCGGGACAGGGTCCTACGAGCAGTACTTC
cdr3_aa: CASRLTGTGSYEQYF

j_call: TRBJ2-7
v_call: TRBV6-5
d_call: TRBD2
clone_size: -
cdr3_nt: TGTGCCAGCAGCCGAGCGGGGCCCAACGAGCAGTACTTC
cdr3_aa: CASSRAGPNEQYF

j_call: TRBJ2-1
v_call: TRBV18
d_call: TRBD1
clone_size: once
cdr3_nt: TGTGCCAGCTCACCGGGACAGAGCAATGAGCAGTTCTTC
cdr3_aa: CASSPGQSNEQFF

j_call: TRBJ1-5
v_call: TRBV2
d_call: -
clone_size: -
cdr3_nt: TGTGCCAGCAGTGGGGCAGAAGATCAGCCCCAGCATTTT
cdr3_aa: CASSGAEDQPQHF

j_call: TRBJ1-1
v_call: TRBV4-3
d_call: TRBD1
clone_size: few
cdr3_nt: TGCGCCAGCAGCCAAGAAGGACAGGGGTTCCTGATTAGAAACACTGAAGCTTTCTTT
cdr3_aa: CASSQEGQGFLIRNTEAFF

j_call: TRBJ1-3
v_call: TRBV15
d_call: -
clone_size: once
cdr3_nt: TGTGCCACCAGCCCACAGCAGGGCTCTGGAAACACCATATATTTT
cdr3_aa: CATSPQQGSGNTIYF

j_call: TRBJ2-2
v_call: TRBV7-3
d_call: -
clone_size: -
cdr3_nt: TGTGCCAGCAGCTTACTGGGGTGGGGGGCGAACACCGGGGAGCTGTTTTTT
cdr3_aa: CASSLLGWGANTGELFF

j_call: TRBJ2-3
v_call: TRBV28
d_call: TRBD1
clone_size: -
cdr3_nt: TGTGCCAGCAGTTTAGGGGGACAGGGGGCCAGAGATACGCAGTATTTT
cdr3_aa: CASSLGGQGARDTQYF

j_call: TRBJ2-3
v_call: TRBV6-5
d_call: TRBD1
clone_size: -
cdr3_nt: TGTGCCAGCAGTTACCAAAGGGGGCTTAGCACAGATACGCAGTATTTT
cdr3_aa: CASSYQRGLSTDTQYF

j_call: TRBJ2-5
v_call: TRBV11-1
d_call: TRBD1
clone_size: -
cdr3_nt: TGTGCCAGCACCCACGGGACAGAGAGGGGGGAGACCCAGTACTTC
cdr3_aa: CASTHGTERGETQYF

j_call: TRBJ1-5
v_call: TRBV6-1
d_call: -
clone_size: once
cdr3_nt: TGTGCCAGCAGTGCCTACAGGGCGCGTCAGCCCCAGCATTTT
cdr3_aa: CASSAYRARQPQHF

j_call: TRBJ2-5
v_call: TRBV13
d_call: TRBD1
clone_size: -
cdr3_nt: TGTGCCAGCAGCCGACTTGGACAGGGACAAGAGACCCAGTACTTC
cdr3_aa: CASSRLGQGQETQYF

j_call: TRBJ1-4
v_call: TRBV27
d_call: -
clone_size: -
cdr3_nt: TGTGCCAGCAGTTTGTTAAGGGGAAATGAAAAACTGTTTTTT
cdr3_aa: CASSLLRGNEKLFF

j_call: TRBJ2-7
v_call: TRBV7-9
d_call: -
clone_size: -
cdr3_nt: TGTGCCAGCAGCTTAGAGACAGGCAGGAACAGAGAAGGCGAGCAGTACTTC
cdr3_aa: CASSLETGRNREGEQYF

j_call: TRBJ2-7
v_call: TRBV9
d_call: -
clone_size: -
cdr3_nt: TGTGCCAGCAGCGTATGGGGGGAGGACGAGCAGTACTTC
cdr3_aa: CASSVWGEDEQYF

j_call: TRBJ2-3
v_call: TRBV6-1
d_call: TRBD2
clone_size: -
cdr3_nt: TGTGCCAGCAGTGATTCGGCGGGGGGGCTTAATACGCAGTATTTT
cdr3_aa: CASSDSAGGLNTQYF

j_call: TRBJ1-2
v_call: TRBV7-8
d_call: TRBD1
clone_size: -
cdr3_nt: TGTGCCAGCAGCTTAGGACAGGGCGCAAACTATGGCTACACCTTC
cdr3_aa: CASSLGQGANYGYTF

j_call: TRBJ1-5
v_call: TRBV7-6
d_call: -
clone_size: once
cdr3_nt: TGTGCCAGCAGCGGGGGCACAGGGTTTGGCAATCAGCCCCAGCATTTT
cdr3_aa: CASSGGTGFGNQPQHF

j_call: TRBJ1-1
v_call: TRBV6-1
d_call: -
clone_size: -
cdr3_nt: TGTGCCAGCAACGAGGTTTGGACTGAAGCTTTCTTT
cdr3_aa: CASNEVWTEAFF

j_call: TRBJ1-6
v_call: TRBV7-9
d_call: TRBD1
clone_size: few
cdr3_nt: TGTGCCAGCAGCTTAGACAGGGGCAATTCACCCCTCCACTTT
cdr3_aa: CASSLDRGNSPLHF

j_call: TRBJ2-3
v_call: TRBV4-2
d_call: TRBD2
clone_size: -
cdr3_nt: TGTGCCAGCAGCCAAGCCGCCCCCCTAGCGGGGGGCGGCACAGATACGCAGTATTTT
cdr3_aa: CASSQAAPLAGGGTDTQYF

j_call: TRBJ1-3
v_call: TRBV10-3
d_call: -
clone_size: once
cdr3_nt: TGTGCCATCAGTGAGTCCGGGAGGACTGGAAACACCATATATTTT
cdr3_aa: CAISESGRTGNTIYF

j_call: TRBJ2-7
v_call: TRBV13
d_call: TRBD2
clone_size: -
cdr3_nt: TGTGCCAGCAGCTTATACGGGACTAGCGGGGCCTACGAGCAGTACTTC
cdr3_aa: CASSLYGTSGAYEQYF

j_call: TRBJ2-7
v_call: TRBV9
d_call: TRBD2
clone_size: -
cdr3_nt: TGTGCCAGCAGCATGACTAGCGGTTCCTACGAGCAGTACTTC
cdr3_aa: CASSMTSGSYEQYF

j_call: TRBJ1-1
v_call: TRBV5-4
d_call: -
clone_size: few
cdr3_nt: TGTGCCAGCACCTCATCAGGCGTGAACACTGAAGCTTTCTTT
cdr3_aa: CASTSSGVNTEAFF

j_call: TRBJ1-1
v_call: TRBV19
d_call: -
clone_size: -
cdr3_nt: TGTGCCACAATGCCGAAAAGGGGAAAACGCACTGAAGCTTTCTTT
cdr3_aa: CATMPKRGKRTEAFF